This TCR beta chain was observed in a study of T cell repertoires in cytomegalovirus infection. Overall study context: Public TCR beta signatures were indicative of both CMV infection and a matching HLA type.

The CDR3 runs 15 residues. V lost 6 bases and J 0 bases, leaving 11 bases between the germline ends. Findings of the study overall: Carriers of CMV plus the relevant HLA were identified by cumulative public TCR beta family frequency. Clonotypes of TCR beta that were HLA-C-restricted and CMV-specific dominated the ex vivo response.

TCRdb reanalysed the reads using MiXCR and keeps one entry per CDR3 protein. Of fewer than 250,000 distinct CDR3 sequences listed, about 12% are singletons. As concerns this clonotype: Its antigen remains unknown.

This chain links TRBV12-3 or TRBV12-4 with TRBJ2-2; the D is unclear. The sample consisted of PBMCs. The receptor's source is a human donor in good health (CMV status not recorded). Some clones in this sample may be carry-over from other donors' samples. The CDR3 sequence is CASSLRATNTGELFF. For the CDR3, the DNA is TGTGCCAGCAGCCTCCGGGCCACGAACACCGGGGAGCTGTTTTTT.